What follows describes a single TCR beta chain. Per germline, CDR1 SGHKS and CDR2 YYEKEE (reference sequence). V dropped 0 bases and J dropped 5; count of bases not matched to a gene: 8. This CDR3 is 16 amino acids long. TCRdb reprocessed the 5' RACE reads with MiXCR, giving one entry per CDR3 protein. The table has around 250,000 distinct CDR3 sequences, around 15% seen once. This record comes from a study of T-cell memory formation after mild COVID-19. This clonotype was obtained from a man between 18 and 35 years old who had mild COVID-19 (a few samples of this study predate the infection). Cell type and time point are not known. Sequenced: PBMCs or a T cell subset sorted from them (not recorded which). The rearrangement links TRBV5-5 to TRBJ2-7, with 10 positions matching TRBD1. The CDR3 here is CASSLGVGQGRNEQYV. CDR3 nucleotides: TGTGCCAGCAGCTTGGGGGTGGGACAGGGGAGGAACGAGCAGTACGTC.